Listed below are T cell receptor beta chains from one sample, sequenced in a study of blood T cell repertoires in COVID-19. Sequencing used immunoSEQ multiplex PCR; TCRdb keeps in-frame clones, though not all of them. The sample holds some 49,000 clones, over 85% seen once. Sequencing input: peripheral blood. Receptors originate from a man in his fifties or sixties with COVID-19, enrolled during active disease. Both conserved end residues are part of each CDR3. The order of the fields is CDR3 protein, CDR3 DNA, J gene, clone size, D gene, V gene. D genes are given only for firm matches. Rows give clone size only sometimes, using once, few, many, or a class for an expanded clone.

CASSQDGTGRREKLFF TGCGCCAGCAGCCAAGACGGGACAGGGAGGAGGGAAAAACTGTTTTTT TRBJ1-4 . TRBD1 TRBV4-1
CASSRGTGGKHTGELFF TGTGCCAGCAGCCGAGGGACAGGGGGAAAACACACCGGGGAGCTGTTTTTT TRBJ2-2 . TRBD1 TRBV7-3
CATSRGSGVSGSEQFF TGTGCCACCAGCAGAGGAAGCGGGGTCAGTGGGAGTGAGCAGTTCTTC TRBJ2-1 . TRBD2 TRBV15
CASSSNRENSPLHF TGTGCCAGCAGTTCCAACAGGGAGAATTCACCCCTCCACTTT TRBJ1-6 . . TRBV6-5
CAISRDRGEGAFF TGTGCCATCAGCAGGGACAGGGGGGAAGGAGCTTTCTTT TRBJ1-1 . TRBD1 TRBV10-3
CASSPSGGWNTEAFF TGTGCCAGCAGCCCCAGTGGTGGTTGGAACACTGAAGCTTTCTTT TRBJ1-1 . . TRBV5-6
CASSPTAQAQPQHF TGTGCCAGCAGTCCGACAGCGCAGGCTCAGCCCCAGCATTTT TRBJ1-5 . . TRBV6-2/TRBV6-3
CATSRGGRGNTEAFF TGTGCCACCAGCAGAGGTGGCAGGGGGAACACTGAAGCTTTCTTT TRBJ1-1 once . TRBV15
CASSRGAENTEAFF TGCGCCAGCAGCCGGGGGGCGGAGAACACTGAAGCTTTCTTT TRBJ1-1 . . TRBV5-1
CASGSTGLSNQPQHF TGTGCTAGTGGTTCGACAGGGTTAAGCAATCAGCCCCAGCATTTT TRBJ1-5 . TRBD1 TRBV12-5
CASSPRSSTEAFF TGTGCCAGCAGCCCGCGGTCATCCACTGAAGCTTTCTTT TRBJ1-1 . . TRBV3-1/TRBV3-2
CASSLGGTVNQPQHF TGTGCCAGCAGCTTAGGCGGGACAGTAAATCAGCCCCAGCATTTT TRBJ1-5 . TRBD1 TRBV7-8
CASSLELSEQFF TGTGCCAGCAGCTTAGAGCTTAGCGAGCAGTTCTTC TRBJ2-1 . . TRBV7-9
CARDRENTEAFF TGTGCCCGGGACAGGGAGAACACTGAAGCTTTCTTT TRBJ1-1 . TRBD1 TRBV15
CASSFAEGYGYTF TGTGCCAGCAGCTTCGCGGAGGGGTATGGCTACACCTTC TRBJ1-2 . . TRBV3-1/TRBV3-2
CASSFGLAGGDTQYF TGTGCCAGCAGCTTTGGACTAGCGGGAGGAGATACGCAGTATTTT TRBJ2-3 once TRBD2 TRBV11-2
CASSLDRNTYGYTF TGTGCCAGCAGCCTAGACAGGAATACCTATGGCTACACCTTC TRBJ1-2 once . TRBV7-2
CASSLPAANSYEQYF TGTGCCAGCAGCTTACCTGCGGCCAACTCCTACGAGCAGTACTTC TRBJ2-7 . . TRBV11-2
CASSINRGDYGYTF TGTGCCAGCAGCATAAATAGGGGTGACTATGGCTACACCTTC TRBJ1-2 . . TRBV7-2
CASSRRQGAREKLFF TGTGCCAGCAGCAGGAGACAGGGGGCGCGAGAAAAACTGTTTTTT TRBJ1-4 . TRBD1 TRBV11-2
CASSPWDSNNSPLHF TGTGCCAGCAGCCCCTGGGACAGCAATAATTCACCCCTCCACTTT TRBJ1-6 . TRBD1 TRBV9
CASSPQGLAGGPSTGELFF TGTGCCAGCAGTCCCCAGGGACTAGCGGGGGGGCCAAGCACCGGGGAGCTGTTTTTT TRBJ2-2 . TRBD2 TRBV7-2
CASSQTPTGWMNTEAFF TGTGCCAGCAGCCAAACCCCTACAGGTTGGATGAACACTGAAGCTTTCTTT TRBJ1-1 . . TRBV3-1/TRBV3-2
CASSQDRFRGQTKQQPQHF TGTGCCAGCAGCCAAGATCGTTTTAGGGGACAGACTAAGCAACAGCCCCAGCATTTT TRBJ1-5 . TRBD1 TRBV14
CASSQDPTSGGRLSETQYF TGCGCCAGCAGCCAAGATCCGACTAGCGGGGGGCGCCTTTCGGAGACCCAGTACTTC TRBJ2-5 . TRBD2 TRBV4-1
CAWSSLSATNEKLFF TGTGCCTGGAGCTCGTTGAGTGCAACTAATGAAAAACTGTTTTTT TRBJ1-4 . . TRBV30
CASSLSSGGKVVGYTF TGTGCCAGCAGCTTATCCTCTGGGGGGAAGGTCGTTGGCTACACCTTC TRBJ1-2 . . TRBV7-9
CAWSRNRDTSGNTIYF TGTGCCTGGAGTAGAAACCGGGACACCTCTGGAAACACCATATATTTT TRBJ1-3 few . TRBV30
CASSPPTDHFYNEQFF TGTGCCAGCTCACCACCGACAGACCACTTCTACAATGAGCAGTTCTTC TRBJ2-1 . . TRBV18
CASSLESQGNEQFF TGTGCCAGCAGTTTAGAGTCTCAGGGCAATGAGCAGTTCTTC TRBJ2-1 . . TRBV28
CASSQAPGGSVGYTF TGCGCCAGCAGCCAAGCCCCAGGGGGCTCGGTAGGCTACACCTTC TRBJ1-2 once TRBD1 TRBV4-1
CATSEGGTGGGNEQFF TGTGCCACCAGTGAAGGGGGGACAGGAGGTGGCAATGAGCAGTTCTTC TRBJ2-1 . TRBD1 TRBV24-1
CAISESKQGVNEQFF TGTGCCATCAGTGAGTCCAAGCAGGGTGTGAATGAGCAGTTCTTC TRBJ2-1 . . TRBV10-3
CASSQAGGIAYNEQFF TGTGCCAGCAGCCAAGCCGGCGGGATTGCTTACAATGAGCAGTTCTTC TRBJ2-1 . . TRBV3-1/TRBV3-2
CASSPTRDSNYGYTF TGTGCCAGCAGTCCAACTCGGGACAGCAACTATGGCTACACCTTC TRBJ1-2 once TRBD1 TRBV6-4
CASIKSETGATDTQYF TGTGCCAGCATCAAAAGTGAGACAGGGGCCACAGATACGCAGTATTTT TRBJ2-3 . . TRBV21-1
CASSLTQGSEAEAFF TGTGCCAGCAGCTTAACTCAGGGGAGCGAAGCTGAAGCTTTCTTT TRBJ1-1 . . TRBV7-9
CASSGLTGANSGNTIYF TGTGCCAGCAGTGGGTTGACAGGGGCTAACTCTGGAAACACCATATATTTT TRBJ1-3 . TRBD1 TRBV2
CASSLGGARLSYEQYF TGTGCCAGCAGCTTAGGTGGGGCCCGTCTATCCTACGAGCAGTACTTC TRBJ2-7 . . TRBV11-2
CASSQDGGVTEAFF TGTGCCAGCAGTCAGGACGGCGGGGTTACTGAAGCTTTCTTT TRBJ1-1 . . TRBV6-5
CASSLQTGGNEKLFF TGTGCCAGCAGCCTCCAGACAGGGGGTAATGAAAAACTGTTTTTT TRBJ1-4 . TRBD1 TRBV5-5
CAWLPGGPTGELFF TGTGCCTGGCTCCCGGGGGGGCCCACCGGGGAGCTGTTTTTT TRBJ2-2 . TRBD2 TRBV30
CASSRGYTGELFF TGTGCCAGTAGCCGGGGTTACACCGGGGAGCTGTTTTTT TRBJ2-2 . . TRBV19
CASSFSRRTAFGMQETQYF TGTGCCAGCAGTTTTAGTCGTCGGACAGCTTTTGGGATGCAAGAGACCCAGTACTTC TRBJ2-5 . . TRBV27
CASSQGRVPGYTF TGTGCCAGCAGCCAGGGCAGGGTCCCGGGCTACACCTTC TRBJ1-2 . . TRBV3-1/TRBV3-2
CASSGSGDPRTTEAFF TGTGCCAGTTCAGGGTCGGGGGATCCTCGCACCACTGAAGCTTTCTTT TRBJ1-1 . . TRBV25-1
CASSVGGQPYEQYF TGTGCCAGCAGCGTAGGGGGACAGCCCTACGAGCAGTACTTC TRBJ2-7 . TRBD1 TRBV9
CATSDNARVYGYTF TGTGCCACCAGTGATAACGCACGCGTCTATGGCTACACCTTC TRBJ1-2 . . TRBV24-1
CASSLARGNTIYF TGCGCCAGCAGCTTGGCACGGGGAAACACCATATATTTT TRBJ1-3 . . TRBV5-1
CASSDDRGEKLFF TGTGCCAGCAGTGACGACAGGGGTGAAAAACTGTTTTTT TRBJ1-4 . TRBD1 TRBV6-4
CASSLVGGRQTSNEQFF TGTGCCAGCAGCTTGGTTGGCGGTCGACAGACTAGCAATGAGCAGTTCTTC TRBJ2-1 . . TRBV5-5
CASSAGWGYSSTDTQYF TGTGCCAGCAGCGCTGGGTGGGGCTACTCGAGCACAGATACGCAGTATTTT TRBJ2-3 . . TRBV9
CASSSRTDINTGELFF TGCGCCAGCAGCTCTCGGACAGACATTAACACCGGGGAGCTGTTTTTT TRBJ2-2 . . TRBV5-1
CASSYRASGAKEQFF TGTGCCAGCAGTTACCGGGCTAGCGGTGCAAAGGAGCAGTTCTTC TRBJ2-1 . TRBD2 TRBV6-2/TRBV6-3
CASSQGEYNEQFF TGTGCCAGCAGCCAAGGCGAGTACAATGAGCAGTTCTTC TRBJ2-1 . . TRBV14
CASTTSGTGFIYGYTF TGTGCCAGCACAACCTCCGGGACAGGGTTTATCTATGGCTACACCTTC TRBJ1-2 . TRBD1 TRBV28
CASSGKDRGAEAFF TGCGCCAGCAGCGGGAAGGACAGGGGAGCTGAAGCTTTCTTT TRBJ1-1 . TRBD1 TRBV5-1
CASTPRLAFKNEQFF TGTGCCAGCACCCCCCGACTAGCGTTCAAGAATGAGCAGTTCTTC TRBJ2-1 . TRBD2 TRBV28
CSASGDRGLHGYTF TGCAGTGCTAGTGGTGACAGGGGGCTACATGGCTACACCTTC TRBJ1-2 once TRBD1 TRBV20-1
CASSLGTANYGYTF TGCGCCAGCAGCTTGGGGACAGCTAACTATGGCTACACCTTC TRBJ1-2 . . TRBV5-1